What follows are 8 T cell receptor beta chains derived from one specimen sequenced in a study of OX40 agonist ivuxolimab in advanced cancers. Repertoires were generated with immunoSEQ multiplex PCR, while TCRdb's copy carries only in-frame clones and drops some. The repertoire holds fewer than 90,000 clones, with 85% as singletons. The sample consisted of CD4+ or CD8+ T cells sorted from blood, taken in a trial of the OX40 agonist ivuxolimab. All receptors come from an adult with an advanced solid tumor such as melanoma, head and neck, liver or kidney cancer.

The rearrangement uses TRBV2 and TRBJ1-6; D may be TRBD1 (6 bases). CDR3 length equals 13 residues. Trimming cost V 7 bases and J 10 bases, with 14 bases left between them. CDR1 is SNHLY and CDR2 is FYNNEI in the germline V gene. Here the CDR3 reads CASKGGVGSPLHF. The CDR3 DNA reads TGTGCCAGCAAGGGGGGCGTAGGCTCACCCCTCCACTTT.

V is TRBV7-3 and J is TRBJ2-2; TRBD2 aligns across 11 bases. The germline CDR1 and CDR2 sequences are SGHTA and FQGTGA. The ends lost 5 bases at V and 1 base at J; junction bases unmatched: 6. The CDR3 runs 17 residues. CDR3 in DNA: TGTGCCAGCAGCGTCGGGACTAGCGGACAGAACACCGGGGAGCTGTTTTTT. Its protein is CASSVGTSGQNTGELFF.

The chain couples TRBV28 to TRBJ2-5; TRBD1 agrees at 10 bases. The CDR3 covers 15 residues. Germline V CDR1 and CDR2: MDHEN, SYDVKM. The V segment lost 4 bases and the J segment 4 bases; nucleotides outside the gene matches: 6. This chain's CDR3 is CASSYKTGGRETQYF. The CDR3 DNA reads TGTGCCAGCAGTTATAAGACAGGGGGCCGAGAGACCCAGTACTTC.

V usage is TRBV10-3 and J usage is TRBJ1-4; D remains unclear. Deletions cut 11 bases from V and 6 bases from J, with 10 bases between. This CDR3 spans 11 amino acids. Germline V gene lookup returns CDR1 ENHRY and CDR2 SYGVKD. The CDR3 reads CASEEDEKLFF. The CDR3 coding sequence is TGTGCCTCGGAGGAGGATGAAAAACTGTTTTTT.

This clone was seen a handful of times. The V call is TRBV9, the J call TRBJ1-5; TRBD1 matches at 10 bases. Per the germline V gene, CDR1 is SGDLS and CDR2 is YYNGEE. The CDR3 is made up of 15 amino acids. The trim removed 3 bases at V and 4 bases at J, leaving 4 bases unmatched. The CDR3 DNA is TGTGCCAGCAGCGCGACAGGGGGCAGTAATCAGCCCCAGCATTTT. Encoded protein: CASSATGGSNQPQHF.

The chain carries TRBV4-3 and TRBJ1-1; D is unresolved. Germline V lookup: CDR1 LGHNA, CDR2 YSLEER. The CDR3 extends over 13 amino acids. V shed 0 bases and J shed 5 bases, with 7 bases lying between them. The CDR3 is CASSQDPRTEAFF. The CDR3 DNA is TGCGCCAGCAGCCAAGATCCCAGGACTGAAGCTTTCTTT.

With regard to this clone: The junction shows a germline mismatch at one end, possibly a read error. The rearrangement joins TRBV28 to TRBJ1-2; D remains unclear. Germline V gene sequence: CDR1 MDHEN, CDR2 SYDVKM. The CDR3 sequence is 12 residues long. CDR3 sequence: CASSFRPYGYTF. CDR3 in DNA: TGTGCCAGCAGTTTTCGACCCTATGGGTACACCTTC.

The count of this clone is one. The CDR3 loop reads CASSGSTGELFF. CDR3 sequence (DNA): TGTGCCAGCAGCGGCAGCACCGGGGAGCTGTTTTTT. The rearrangement links TRBV9 to TRBJ2-2; D gene unclear. CDR1 is SGDLS and CDR2 is YYNGEE in the germline V gene. The CDR3 length is 12 residues. V was trimmed by 3 bases and J by 4 bases, leaving 4 bases between them.